This is a list of T cell receptor beta chains from one sample in a study of Graves' ophthalmopathy and Graves' hyperthyroidism. TCRdb reprocessed the multiplex PCR reads via MiXCR and lists one record per CDR3 protein. The data show approximately 380,000 distinct CDR3 sequences, under 25% seen once. The sequenced sample consisted of peripheral blood. These receptors were taken from a woman between 18 and 29 years old with stable Graves' hyperthyroidism. CDR3s include the opening cysteine and the closing phenylalanine or tryptophan. A D gene is named only where the DNA matches it firmly. Clone size is shown for a subset of rows, as once, few, many or a class of expanded clone.

v_gene: TRBV6-1
abundance: many
j_gene: TRBJ2-7
d_gene: TRBD2
CDR3nt: TGTGCCAGCAGTAAAACTAGCGGGAGCTCCTACGAGCAGTACTTC
CDR3aa: CASSKTSGSSYEQYF

v_gene: TRBV7-3
abundance: .
j_gene: TRBJ1-1
d_gene: .
CDR3nt: TGTGCCAGCAGCTCACAGGGTGGGGCTGAAGCTTTCTTT
CDR3aa: CASSSQGGAEAFF

v_gene: TRBV6-5
abundance: many
j_gene: TRBJ1-3
d_gene: TRBD1
CDR3nt: TGTGCCAGTAAGGGGGCCTCGTACGGAAACACCATATATTTT
CDR3aa: CASKGASYGNTIYF

v_gene: TRBV7-2
abundance: many
j_gene: TRBJ2-5
d_gene: .
CDR3nt: TGTGCCAGCAGCACCCGGAAAACAGGAATCCAAGAGACCCAGTACTTC
CDR3aa: CASSTRKTGIQETQYF

v_gene: TRBV29-1
abundance: many
j_gene: TRBJ2-6
d_gene: .
CDR3nt: TGCAGCGTTGAGAGATCCGGGACTGGGGCCAACGTCCTGACTTTC
CDR3aa: CSVERSGTGANVLTF

v_gene: TRBV28
abundance: .
j_gene: TRBJ1-6
d_gene: .
CDR3nt: TGTGCCAGCAGTTTTTCGGGACGGGGGGATTCACCCCTCCACTTT
CDR3aa: CASSFSGRGDSPLHF

v_gene: TRBV7-2
abundance: many
j_gene: TRBJ2-7
d_gene: .
CDR3nt: TGTGCCAGCAGCTTAAAAGGCCCTATCTGCGTACAGTGCGAGCAGTACTTC
CDR3aa: CASSLKGPICVQCEQYF

v_gene: TRBV28
abundance: many
j_gene: TRBJ2-4
d_gene: .
CDR3nt: TGTGCCAGCAGAGACGTACTAGCCAAAAACATTCAGTACTTC
CDR3aa: CASRDVLAKNIQYF

v_gene: TRBV7-2
abundance: many
j_gene: TRBJ1-1
d_gene: .
CDR3nt: TGTGCCAGCAGCTTAGGGGTGCTGGGGAGGGTGAACACTGAAGCTTTCTTT
CDR3aa: CASSLGVLGRVNTEAFF

v_gene: TRBV6-1
abundance: .
j_gene: TRBJ1-2
d_gene: .
CDR3nt: TGTGCCAGCAGGGGCCTCTATTATGGCTACACCTTC
CDR3aa: CASRGLYYGYTF

v_gene: TRBV29-1
abundance: many
j_gene: TRBJ1-1
d_gene: .
CDR3nt: TGCAGCGCGAAGCAGAAGAACACTGAAGCTTTCTTT
CDR3aa: CSAKQKNTEAFF

v_gene: TRBV6-5
abundance: .
j_gene: TRBJ1-1
d_gene: .
CDR3nt: TGTGCCAGCAGTTACTCGAATTCAGGGGTTACTGAAGCTTTCTTT
CDR3aa: CASSYSNSGVTEAFF

v_gene: TRBV7-2
abundance: many
j_gene: TRBJ2-7
d_gene: TRBD1
CDR3nt: TGTGCCAGCAGCGCACAGGGACAGGGGTATGACGAGCAGTACTTC
CDR3aa: CASSAQGQGYDEQYF

v_gene: TRBV15
abundance: many
j_gene: TRBJ2-2
d_gene: .
CDR3nt: TGTGCCACCAGCAGAGGGGGAGCCGGGGAGCTGTTTTTT
CDR3aa: CATSRGGAGELFF

v_gene: TRBV2
abundance: many
j_gene: TRBJ2-7
d_gene: TRBD1
CDR3nt: TGTGCCAGCGTAGGGGGCGCCTACGAGCAGTACTTC
CDR3aa: CASVGGAYEQYF

v_gene: TRBV6-1
abundance: once
j_gene: TRBJ2-5
d_gene: .
CDR3nt: TGTGCCAGCACTGGCTCTCAGGGGTACCAAGAGACCCAGTACTTC
CDR3aa: CASTGSQGYQETQYF

v_gene: TRBV20-1
abundance: many
j_gene: TRBJ2-7
d_gene: .
CDR3nt: TGCAGTGCTCCTCCCGGGGGCCGCTCCTACGAGCAGTACTTC
CDR3aa: CSAPPGGRSYEQYF

v_gene: TRBV7-2
abundance: many
j_gene: TRBJ1-3
d_gene: .
CDR3nt: TGTGCCAGCAGCCCAGGGGCCTCTGGAAACACCATATATTTT
CDR3aa: CASSPGASGNTIYF

v_gene: TRBV6-5
abundance: .
j_gene: TRBJ2-5
d_gene: TRBD2
CDR3nt: TGTGCCAGCAGTTACTCGTGGACTAGCGGGGAGGTGGAGACCCAGTACTTC
CDR3aa: CASSYSWTSGEVETQYF

v_gene: TRBV30
abundance: many
j_gene: TRBJ2-5
d_gene: TRBD1
CDR3nt: TGTGCCTGGAGTCGACAGGGTAACCAAGAGACCCAGTACTTC
CDR3aa: CAWSRQGNQETQYF

v_gene: TRBV4-1
abundance: many
j_gene: TRBJ2-7
d_gene: .
CDR3nt: TGCGCCAGCAGAAAAAAACACGGGGTCTACGAGCAGTACTTC
CDR3aa: CASRKKHGVYEQYF

v_gene: TRBV4-1
abundance: many
j_gene: TRBJ1-2
d_gene: TRBD1
CDR3nt: TGCGCCAGCAGCTCACTCAGACAGGGAGCTAACTATGGCTACACCTTC
CDR3aa: CASSSLRQGANYGYTF

v_gene: TRBV24-1
abundance: many
j_gene: TRBJ1-1
d_gene: .
CDR3nt: TGTGCCACCAGCGGACCGAGGAACACTGAAGCTTTCTTT
CDR3aa: CATSGPRNTEAFF

v_gene: TRBV6-1
abundance: many
j_gene: TRBJ2-7
d_gene: TRBD1
CDR3nt: TGTGCCAGTCTGGACAGGAGCTCCTACGGGCAGTACTTC
CDR3aa: CASLDRSSYGQYF

v_gene: TRBV7-3
abundance: once
j_gene: TRBJ2-2
d_gene: .
CDR3nt: TGTGCCAGCAGCTTATTTTACTCGGGCACCGGGGAGCTGTTTTTT
CDR3aa: CASSLFYSGTGELFF

v_gene: TRBV7-3
abundance: many
j_gene: TRBJ2-3
d_gene: .
CDR3nt: TGTGCCAGCAGCGTAGATAGCCTTACAGATACGCAGTATTTT
CDR3aa: CASSVDSLTDTQYF

v_gene: TRBV25-1
abundance: .
j_gene: TRBJ1-3
d_gene: .
CDR3nt: TGTGCCACCGCAGGGATATCTGGAAACACCATATATTTT
CDR3aa: CATAGISGNTIYF

v_gene: TRBV6-1
abundance: few
j_gene: TRBJ1-1
d_gene: .
CDR3nt: TGTGCCAGCAGTGAACGACACCTAATGAACACTGAAGCTTTCTTT
CDR3aa: CASSERHLMNTEAFF

v_gene: TRBV5-1
abundance: many
j_gene: TRBJ1-1
d_gene: .
CDR3nt: TGCGCCAGCAGCTTAGGTCGAATCGGCGCTGAAGCTTTCTTT
CDR3aa: CASSLGRIGAEAFF

v_gene: TRBV7-2
abundance: many
j_gene: TRBJ2-4
d_gene: .
CDR3nt: TGTGCCAGCAGCTTAGTAGCGAGGAACATTCAGTACTTC
CDR3aa: CASSLVARNIQYF

v_gene: TRBV11-2
abundance: few
j_gene: TRBJ2-7
d_gene: TRBD2
CDR3nt: TGTGTCAGCAGCTTATTTCCTAGCGGGAAAAACGTCCCCTACGAGCAGTACTTC
CDR3aa: CVSSLFPSGKNVPYEQYF

v_gene: TRBV6-2/TRBV6-3
abundance: .
j_gene: TRBJ2-7
d_gene: .
CDR3nt: TGTGCCAGCAGTTACTCGAATCCTGCGGGGTACGAGCAGTACTTC
CDR3aa: CASSYSNPAGYEQYF

v_gene: TRBV7-2
abundance: many
j_gene: TRBJ2-2
d_gene: .
CDR3nt: TGTGCCAGCAAAATGTACTCGAACACCGGGGAGCTGTTTTTT
CDR3aa: CASKMYSNTGELFF

v_gene: TRBV15
abundance: many
j_gene: TRBJ2-4
d_gene: TRBD1
CDR3nt: TGTGCCACCAGCAGAGAATGGACAGGGCCCAAAAACATTCAGTACTTC
CDR3aa: CATSREWTGPKNIQYF

v_gene: TRBV6-1
abundance: many
j_gene: TRBJ2-2
d_gene: TRBD1
CDR3nt: TGTGCCAGCAGTGGGCACAGGGGTGCCGGGGAGCTGTTTTTT
CDR3aa: CASSGHRGAGELFF

v_gene: TRBV18
abundance: few
j_gene: TRBJ1-5
d_gene: TRBD1
CDR3nt: TGTGCCAGCTCCCTGCTCCCGATAGGACAGGGGGCTAGTCAGCCCCAGCATTTT
CDR3aa: CASSLLPIGQGASQPQHF

v_gene: TRBV12-3/TRBV12-4
abundance: .
j_gene: TRBJ1-5
d_gene: .
CDR3nt: TGTGCCAGCAACAAGGGCGGCAGGGGAGGCCAGCCCCAGCATTTT
CDR3aa: CASNKGGRGGQPQHF

v_gene: TRBV12-3/TRBV12-4
abundance: many
j_gene: TRBJ1-5
d_gene: .
CDR3nt: TGTGCCAGCGGATCAGGGGAACATCAGCCCCAGCATTTT
CDR3aa: CASGSGEHQPQHF

v_gene: TRBV12-3/TRBV12-4
abundance: .
j_gene: TRBJ2-2
d_gene: .
CDR3nt: TGTGCCAGCACCCAGGGGACCGGGGAGCTGTTTTTT
CDR3aa: CASTQGTGELFF

v_gene: TRBV6-5
abundance: many
j_gene: TRBJ2-5
d_gene: .
CDR3nt: TGTGCCAGCAGAACCGCGGGCGGGCAAGAGACCCAGTACTTC
CDR3aa: CASRTAGGQETQYF

v_gene: TRBV6-1
abundance: .
j_gene: TRBJ2-7
d_gene: .
CDR3nt: TGTGCCAGCAGTACAGGGATTCGACGCGAGCAGTACTTC
CDR3aa: CASSTGIRREQYF

v_gene: TRBV11-2
abundance: many
j_gene: TRBJ2-7
d_gene: TRBD2
CDR3nt: TGTGCCAGCAGACAGACTAGCGGGGCGGTCTACGAGCAGTACTTC
CDR3aa: CASRQTSGAVYEQYF

v_gene: TRBV7-2
abundance: many
j_gene: TRBJ2-3
d_gene: .
CDR3nt: TGTGCCAGCAGCTTATACCAGGGGTCTGCAGATACGCAGTATTTT
CDR3aa: CASSLYQGSADTQYF

v_gene: TRBV12-3/TRBV12-4
abundance: many
j_gene: TRBJ2-5
d_gene: .
CDR3nt: TGTGCCAGCAGCCCGGGACAAGAAGAGACCCAGTACTTC
CDR3aa: CASSPGQEETQYF

v_gene: TRBV7-9
abundance: many
j_gene: TRBJ2-4
d_gene: TRBD1
CDR3nt: TGTGCCAGCAGCTTAGTTTCGGGACAGGGCCTGTACATTCAGTACTTC
CDR3aa: CASSLVSGQGLYIQYF

v_gene: TRBV27
abundance: many
j_gene: TRBJ2-7
d_gene: .
CDR3nt: TGTGCCAGCACCTATCAAATGGACGGCTCCTACGAGCAGTACTTC
CDR3aa: CASTYQMDGSYEQYF

v_gene: TRBV2
abundance: many
j_gene: TRBJ2-5
d_gene: .
CDR3nt: TGTGCCAGCAGTGAATTAGGTGTGGGGCCGGGCCAAGAGACCCAGTACTTC
CDR3aa: CASSELGVGPGQETQYF

v_gene: TRBV20-1
abundance: .
j_gene: TRBJ1-2
d_gene: .
CDR3nt: TGCAGTGCTAGAGACCCCTCTAACTATGGCTACACCTTC
CDR3aa: CSARDPSNYGYTF

v_gene: TRBV6-5
abundance: many
j_gene: TRBJ1-5
d_gene: TRBD1
CDR3nt: TGTGCCAGTCGAATACAGGGGTCCGGGCCCCAGCATTTT
CDR3aa: CASRIQGSGPQHF

v_gene: TRBV12-3/TRBV12-4
abundance: .
j_gene: TRBJ2-5
d_gene: TRBD2
CDR3nt: TGTGTCAGCAGTCAACTAGCGGGGCCCCAAGAGACCCAGTACTTC
CDR3aa: CVSSQLAGPQETQYF

v_gene: TRBV12-3/TRBV12-4
abundance: .
j_gene: TRBJ2-7
d_gene: TRBD2
CDR3nt: TGTGCCAGCAGTTTTGTGGCGGGGGGCTTCTACGAGCAGTACTTC
CDR3aa: CASSFVAGGFYEQYF

v_gene: TRBV10-3
abundance: many
j_gene: TRBJ1-6
d_gene: .
CDR3nt: TGTGCCATCAGTGAGTCGGGGGAGGCATTTAATTCACCCCTCCACTTT
CDR3aa: CAISESGEAFNSPLHF

v_gene: TRBV27
abundance: .
j_gene: TRBJ2-7
d_gene: .
CDR3nt: TGTGCCAGCAGTACAGACATCTTTTCCTACGAGCAGTACTTC
CDR3aa: CASSTDIFSYEQYF

v_gene: TRBV19
abundance: .
j_gene: TRBJ2-4
d_gene: .
CDR3nt: TGTGCCAGTAGTACACGACAGGCCTCGGTAGCCAAAAACATTCAGTACTTC
CDR3aa: CASSTRQASVAKNIQYF

v_gene: TRBV12-3/TRBV12-4
abundance: many
j_gene: TRBJ2-2
d_gene: .
CDR3nt: TGTGCCAGCATCCCCACAGGGTCCTACACCGGGGAGCTGTTTTTT
CDR3aa: CASIPTGSYTGELFF